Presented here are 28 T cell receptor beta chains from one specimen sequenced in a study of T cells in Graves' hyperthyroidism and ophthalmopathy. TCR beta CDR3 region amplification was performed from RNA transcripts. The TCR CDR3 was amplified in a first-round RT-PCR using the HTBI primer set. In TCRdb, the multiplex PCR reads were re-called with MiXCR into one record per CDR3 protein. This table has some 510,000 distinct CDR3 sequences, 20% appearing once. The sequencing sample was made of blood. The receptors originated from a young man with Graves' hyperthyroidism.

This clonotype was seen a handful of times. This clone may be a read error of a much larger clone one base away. The CDR3: CAWIVGRVAFF. The CDR3 nucleotides are TGTGCCTGGATTGTAGGCAGGGTTGCTTTCTTT. The chain couples TRBV30 to TRBJ1-1, with a possible D match to TRBD1 (5 bases). Germline values: CDR1 GTSNPN, CDR2 SVGIG (reference sequence). The CDR3 runs to 11 residues. V was clipped by 4 bases and J by 11 bases, with 14 bases between them.

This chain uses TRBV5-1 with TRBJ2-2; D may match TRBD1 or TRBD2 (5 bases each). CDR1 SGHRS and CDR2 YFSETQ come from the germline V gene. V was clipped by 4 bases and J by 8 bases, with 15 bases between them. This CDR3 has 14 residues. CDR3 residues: CASSEGPLQGELFF. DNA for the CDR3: TGCGCCAGCAGCGAGGGACCTCTCCAGGGGGAGCTGTTTTTT.

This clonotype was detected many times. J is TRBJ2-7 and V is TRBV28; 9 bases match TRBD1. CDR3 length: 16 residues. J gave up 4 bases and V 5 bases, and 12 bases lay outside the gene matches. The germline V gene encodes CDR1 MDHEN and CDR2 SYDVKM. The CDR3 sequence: CASSQRTGTGWYEQYF. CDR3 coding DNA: TGTGCCAGCAGTCAACGCACCGGGACAGGGTGGTACGAGCAGTACTTC.

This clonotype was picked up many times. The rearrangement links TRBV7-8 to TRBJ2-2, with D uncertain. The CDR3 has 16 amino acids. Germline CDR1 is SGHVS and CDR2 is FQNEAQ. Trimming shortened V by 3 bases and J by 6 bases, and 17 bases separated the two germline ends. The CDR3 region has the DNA TGTGCCAGCAGCTTGGGCAGCTCTATGTACCCCGGGGAGCTGTTTTTT. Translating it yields CASSLGSSMYPGELFF.

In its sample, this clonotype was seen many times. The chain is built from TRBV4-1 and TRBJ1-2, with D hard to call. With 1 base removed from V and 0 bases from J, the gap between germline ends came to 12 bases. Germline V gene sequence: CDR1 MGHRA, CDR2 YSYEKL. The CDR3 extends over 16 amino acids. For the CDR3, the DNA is TGCGCCAGCAGCCAAGTAGCGCATACATCTAACTATGGCTACACCTTC. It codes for CASSQVAHTSNYGYTF.

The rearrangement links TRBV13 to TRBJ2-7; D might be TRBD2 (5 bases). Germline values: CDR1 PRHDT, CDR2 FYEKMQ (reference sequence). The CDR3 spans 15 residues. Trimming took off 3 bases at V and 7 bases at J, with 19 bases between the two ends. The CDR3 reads CASSLGDGTLGEQYF. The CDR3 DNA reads TGTGCCAGCAGCTTGGGAGATGGTACTTTGGGAGAGCAGTACTTC.

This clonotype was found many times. The CDR3 is CASSQDLSAPHGYTF. The CDR3 region has the DNA TGTGCCAGCAGCCAAGATTTATCGGCCCCCCATGGCTACACCTTC. V gene TRBV3-1 combines with J gene TRBJ1-2; D is ambiguous. CDR3 length: 15 amino acids. Deletions cut 0 bases from V and 6 bases from J, with 14 bases between. CDR1 and CDR2 (germline): LGHDT, YNNKEL (reference sequence).

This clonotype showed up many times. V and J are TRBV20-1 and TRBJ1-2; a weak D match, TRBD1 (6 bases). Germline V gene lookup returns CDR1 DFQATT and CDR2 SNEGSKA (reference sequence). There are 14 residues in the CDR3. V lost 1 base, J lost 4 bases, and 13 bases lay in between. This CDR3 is CSARGTGLFYGYTF. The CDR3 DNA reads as TGCAGTGCTAGAGGAACAGGGCTCTTCTATGGCTACACCTTC.

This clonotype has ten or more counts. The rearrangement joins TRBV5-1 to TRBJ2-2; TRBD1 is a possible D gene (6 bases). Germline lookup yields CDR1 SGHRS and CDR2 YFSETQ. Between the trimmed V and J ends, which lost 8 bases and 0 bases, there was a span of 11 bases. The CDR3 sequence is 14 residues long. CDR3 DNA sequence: TGCGCCAGTCAGACAGGCGCGAACACCGGGGAGCTGTTTTTT. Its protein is CASQTGANTGELFF.

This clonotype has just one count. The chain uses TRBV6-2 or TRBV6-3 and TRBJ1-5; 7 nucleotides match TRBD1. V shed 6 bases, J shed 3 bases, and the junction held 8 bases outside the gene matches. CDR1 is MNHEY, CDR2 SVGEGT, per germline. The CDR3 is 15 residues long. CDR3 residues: CASSPRQGANQPQHF. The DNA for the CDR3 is TGTGCCAGCAGCCCCCGACAGGGTGCCAATCAGCCCCAGCATTTT.

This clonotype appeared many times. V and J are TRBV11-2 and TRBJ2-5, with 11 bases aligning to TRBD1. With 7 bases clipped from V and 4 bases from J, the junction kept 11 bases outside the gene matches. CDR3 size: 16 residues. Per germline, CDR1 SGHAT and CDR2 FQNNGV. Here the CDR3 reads CASTFRVDRGLETQYF. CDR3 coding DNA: TGTGCCAGCACCTTTCGGGTGGACAGGGGGCTAGAGACCCAGTACTTC.

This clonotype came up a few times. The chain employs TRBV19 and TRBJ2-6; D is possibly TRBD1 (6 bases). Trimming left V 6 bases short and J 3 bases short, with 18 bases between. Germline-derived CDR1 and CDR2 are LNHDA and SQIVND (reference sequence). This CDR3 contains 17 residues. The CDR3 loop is CASRPRTGPVGANVLTF. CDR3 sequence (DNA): TGTGCCAGTAGACCCCGCACAGGGCCTGTTGGGGCCAACGTCCTGACTTTC.

The CDR3 sequence: CASSSLQGFLHEQYF. CDR3 bases: TGTGCCAGCAGCTCCTTACAGGGATTCCTCCACGAGCAGTACTTC. This chain links TRBV13 with TRBJ2-7; maybe TRBD1 (6 bases). CDR1 is PRHDT and CDR2 is FYEKMQ in the germline V gene (reference sequence). The ends were cut back, 4 bases at V and 5 bases at J, with 18 bases in the middle. The CDR3 consists of 15 residues.

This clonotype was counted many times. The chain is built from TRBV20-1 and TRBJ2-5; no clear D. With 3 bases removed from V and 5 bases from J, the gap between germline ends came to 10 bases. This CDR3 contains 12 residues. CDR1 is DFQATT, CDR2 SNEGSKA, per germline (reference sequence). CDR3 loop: CSARGSRETQYF. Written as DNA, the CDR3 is TGCAGTGCTAGGGGTTCACGGGAGACCCAGTACTTC.

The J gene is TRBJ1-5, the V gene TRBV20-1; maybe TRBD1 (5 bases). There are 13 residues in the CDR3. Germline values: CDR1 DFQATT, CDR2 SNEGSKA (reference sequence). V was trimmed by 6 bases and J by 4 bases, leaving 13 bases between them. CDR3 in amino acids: CSAPRQYNQPQHF. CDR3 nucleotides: TGCAGTGCCCCCCGACAGTATAATCAGCCCCAGCATTTT.

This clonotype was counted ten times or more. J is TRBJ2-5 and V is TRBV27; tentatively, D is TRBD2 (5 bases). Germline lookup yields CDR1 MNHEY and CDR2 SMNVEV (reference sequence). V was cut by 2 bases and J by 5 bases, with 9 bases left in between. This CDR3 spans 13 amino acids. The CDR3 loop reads CASSLGSWETQYF. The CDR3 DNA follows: TGTGCCAGCAGTTTAGGGAGTTGGGAGACCCAGTACTTC.

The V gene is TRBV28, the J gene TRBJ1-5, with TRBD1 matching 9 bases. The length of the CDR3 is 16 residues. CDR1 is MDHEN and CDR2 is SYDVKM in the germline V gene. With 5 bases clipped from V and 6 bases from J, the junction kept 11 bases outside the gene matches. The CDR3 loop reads CASSPPRGQGGQPQHF. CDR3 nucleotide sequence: TGTGCCAGCAGTCCCCCCCGGGGACAGGGAGGTCAGCCCCAGCATTTT.

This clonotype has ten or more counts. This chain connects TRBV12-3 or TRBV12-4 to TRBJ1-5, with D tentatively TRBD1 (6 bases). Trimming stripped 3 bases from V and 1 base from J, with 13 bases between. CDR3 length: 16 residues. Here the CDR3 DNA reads TGTGCCAGCAGTTTGGGGGCAGACCCAAGCAATCAGCCCCAGCATTTT. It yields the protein CASSLGADPSNQPQHF.

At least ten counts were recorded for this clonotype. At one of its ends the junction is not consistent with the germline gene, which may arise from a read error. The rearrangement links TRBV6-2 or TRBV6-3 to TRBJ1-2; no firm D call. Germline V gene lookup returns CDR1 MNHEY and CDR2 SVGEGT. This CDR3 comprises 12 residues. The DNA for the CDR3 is TGTGCCATCAGTCCCGACGGCTATGGCTACACCTTC. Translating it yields CAISPDGYGYTF.

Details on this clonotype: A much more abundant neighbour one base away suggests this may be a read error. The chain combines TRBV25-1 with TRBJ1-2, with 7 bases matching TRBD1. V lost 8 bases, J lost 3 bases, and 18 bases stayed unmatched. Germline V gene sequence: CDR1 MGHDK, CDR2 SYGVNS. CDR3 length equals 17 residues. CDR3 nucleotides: TGTGCCAGCGGTCCACGACAGGGCGACCCATACCACTATGGCTACACCTTC. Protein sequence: CASGPRQGDPYHYGYTF.

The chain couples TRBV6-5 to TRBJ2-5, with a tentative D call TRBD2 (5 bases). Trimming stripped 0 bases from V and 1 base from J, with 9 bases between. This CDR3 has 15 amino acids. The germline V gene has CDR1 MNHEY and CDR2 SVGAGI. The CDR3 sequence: CASSYSSSPQETQYF. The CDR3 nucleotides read TGTGCCAGCAGTTACTCATCTAGCCCCCAAGAGACCCAGTACTTC.

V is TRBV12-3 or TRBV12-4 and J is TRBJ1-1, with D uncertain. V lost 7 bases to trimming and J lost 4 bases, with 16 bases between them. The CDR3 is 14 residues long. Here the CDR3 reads CASIRGIGSTEAFF. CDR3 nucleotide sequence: TGTGCCAGCATCAGAGGAATTGGATCCACTGAAGCTTTCTTT.

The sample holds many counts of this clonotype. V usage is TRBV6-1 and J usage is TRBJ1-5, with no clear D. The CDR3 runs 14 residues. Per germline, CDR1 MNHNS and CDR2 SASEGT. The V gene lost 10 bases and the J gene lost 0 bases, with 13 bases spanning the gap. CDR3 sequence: CATSGGDSNQPQHF. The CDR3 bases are TGTGCCACCTCAGGAGGAGATAGCAATCAGCCCCAGCATTTT.

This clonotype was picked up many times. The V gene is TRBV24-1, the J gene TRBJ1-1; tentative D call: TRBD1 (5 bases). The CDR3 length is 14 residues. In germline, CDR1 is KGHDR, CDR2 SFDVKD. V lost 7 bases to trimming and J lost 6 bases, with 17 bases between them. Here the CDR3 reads CATRPSFGAAEAFF. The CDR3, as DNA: TGTGCCACCAGACCCTCATTTGGGGCTGCTGAAGCTTTCTTT.

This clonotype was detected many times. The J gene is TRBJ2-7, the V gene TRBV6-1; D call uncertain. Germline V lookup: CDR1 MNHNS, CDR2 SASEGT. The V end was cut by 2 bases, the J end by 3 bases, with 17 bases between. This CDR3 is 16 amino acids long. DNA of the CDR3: TGTGCCAGCAGTGAATCATCACTCCGATTAAACTACGAGCAGTACTTC. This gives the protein CASSESSLRLNYEQYF.

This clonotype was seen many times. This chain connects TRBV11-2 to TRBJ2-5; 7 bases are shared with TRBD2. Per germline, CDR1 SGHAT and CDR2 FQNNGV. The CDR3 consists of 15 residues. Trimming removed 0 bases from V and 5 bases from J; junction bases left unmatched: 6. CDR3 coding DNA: TGTGCCAGCAGCTTAGATCCGGGGGGTACGGAGACCCAGTACTTC. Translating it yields CASSLDPGGTETQYF.

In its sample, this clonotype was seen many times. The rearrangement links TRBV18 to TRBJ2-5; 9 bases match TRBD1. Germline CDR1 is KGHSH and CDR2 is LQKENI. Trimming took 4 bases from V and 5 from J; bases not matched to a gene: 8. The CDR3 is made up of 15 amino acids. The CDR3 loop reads CASSQPGQGAETQYF. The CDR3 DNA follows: TGTGCCAGCTCACAACCGGGACAGGGTGCGGAGACCCAGTACTTC. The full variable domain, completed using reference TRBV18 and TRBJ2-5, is NAGVMQNPRHLVRRRGQEARLRCSPMKGHSHVYWYRQLPEEGLKFMVYLQKENIIDESGMPKERFSAEFPKEGPSILRIQQVVRGDSAAYFCASSQPGQGAETQYFGPGTRLLVL.

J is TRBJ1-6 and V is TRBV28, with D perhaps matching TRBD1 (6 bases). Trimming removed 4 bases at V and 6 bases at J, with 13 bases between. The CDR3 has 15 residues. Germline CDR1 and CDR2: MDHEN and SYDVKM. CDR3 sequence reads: CASSSGHGINSPLHF. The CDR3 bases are TGTGCCAGCAGTTCGGGACACGGTATTAATTCACCCCTCCACTTT.